This T cell receptor beta chain was sequenced for a study of blood T cell repertoires in COVID-19. Study overall: PBMCs, B-cell-depleted T cells, or T cells provided the cDNA or gDNA that made up the material.

The table came from immunoSEQ multiplex PCR; TCRdb's copy has only in-frame clones and leaves some out. The data hold roughly 570,000 clones, with roughly 89% observed a single time. This clone was seen once. Trimming left V 3 bases short and J 4 bases short, with 15 bases between. The length of the CDR3 is 15 residues. Germline V gene sequence: CDR1 KGHSH, CDR2 LQKENI. Input material: peripheral blood. The sequence derives from a woman in her 50s with COVID-19, enrolled during active disease. J is TRBJ1-1 and V is TRBV18; D possibly corresponds to TRBD1 (5 bases). CDR3 nucleotide sequence: TGTGCCAGCTCACCCTCCGTAGGGGTAAGCACTGAAGCTTTCTTT. Its translation is CASSPSVGVSTEAFF.